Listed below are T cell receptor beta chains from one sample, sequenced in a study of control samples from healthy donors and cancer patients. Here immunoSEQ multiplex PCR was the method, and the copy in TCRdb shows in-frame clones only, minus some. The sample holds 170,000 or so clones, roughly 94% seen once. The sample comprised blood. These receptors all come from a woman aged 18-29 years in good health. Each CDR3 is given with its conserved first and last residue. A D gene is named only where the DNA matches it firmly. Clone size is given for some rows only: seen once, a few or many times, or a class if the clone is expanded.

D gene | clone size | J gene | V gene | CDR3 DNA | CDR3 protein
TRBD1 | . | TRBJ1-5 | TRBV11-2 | TGTGCCAGCAGTTTGACAGGGGGCAATCAGCCCCAGCATTTT | CASSLTGGNQPQHF
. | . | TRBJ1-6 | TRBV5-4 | TGTGCCAGCAGCCGGGAACAAAATAATTCACCCCTCCACTTT | CASSREQNNSPLHF
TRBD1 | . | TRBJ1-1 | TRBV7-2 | TGTGCCAGCAGCTTCCAGGGGGACGGGAACACTGAAGCTTTCTTT | CASSFQGDGNTEAFF
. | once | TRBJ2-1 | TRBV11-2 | TGTGCCAGCAGCTTAGCACGGGGGACCGGCAATGAGCAGTTCTTC | CASSLARGTGNEQFF
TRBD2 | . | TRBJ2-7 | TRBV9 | TGTGCCAGCAGCGTAGGGGGAGGGATCGAGCAGTACTTC | CASSVGGGIEQYF
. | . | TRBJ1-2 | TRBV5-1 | TGCGCCAGCAGCTGGGACGTCTATGGCTACACCTTC | CASSWDVYGYTF
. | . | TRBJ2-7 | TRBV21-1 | TGTGCCAGCAGCAAAGTTGCGGGGGACGGAAGCTCCTACGAGCAGTACTTC | CASSKVAGDGSSYEQYF
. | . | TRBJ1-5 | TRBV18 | TGTGCCAGCTCGCAGGACAGCTCCAATCAGCCCCAGCATTTT | CASSQDSSNQPQHF
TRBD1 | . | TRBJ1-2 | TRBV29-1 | TGCAGCGTAGCGGATTTGGACAGGGTTGGGAATGGCTACACCTTC | CSVADLDRVGNGYTF
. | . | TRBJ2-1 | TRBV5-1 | TGCGCCAGCTCCCCCCAGAGCGGCTCAAGCTCCTACAATGAGCAGTTCTTC | CASSPQSGSSSYNEQFF
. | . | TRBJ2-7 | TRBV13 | TGTGCCAGCAGCTTAGAGGGCGAGCAGTACTTC | CASSLEGEQYF
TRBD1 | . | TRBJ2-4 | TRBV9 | TGTGCCAGCAGCCCTTGGACAGGGAGTTCGGCCAAAAACATTCAGTACTTC | CASSPWTGSSAKNIQYF
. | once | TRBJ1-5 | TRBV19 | TGTGCCTCCGGTAGAGCGACAGGAACTCATCAGCCCCAGCATTTT | CASGRATGTHQPQHF
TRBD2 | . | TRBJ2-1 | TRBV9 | TGTGCCAGCAGCGATCGTAGCGGGGGGGCCTACAATGAGCAGTTCTTC | CASSDRSGGAYNEQFF
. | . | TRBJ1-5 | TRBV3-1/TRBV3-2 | TGTGCCAGCAGCCCGGACGGAAATCAGCCCCAGCATTTT | CASSPDGNQPQHF
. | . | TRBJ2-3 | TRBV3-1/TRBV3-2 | TGTGCCAGCAGCCTTGCGCGCAGGGCGGGCTCAGATACGCAGTATTTT | CASSLARRAGSDTQYF
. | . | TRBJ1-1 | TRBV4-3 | TGCGCCAGCAGCCAAGCACAGGGCACTGAAGCTTTCTTT | CASSQAQGTEAFF
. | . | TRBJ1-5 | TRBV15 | TGTGCCACCAGCAGAGCTCAGGATTTCAGCAATCAGCCCCAGCATTTT | CATSRAQDFSNQPQHF
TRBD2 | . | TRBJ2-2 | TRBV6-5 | TGTGCCAGCGCGACTAGCGGGACCGCGGGCGGGGAGCTGTTTTTT | CASATSGTAGGELFF
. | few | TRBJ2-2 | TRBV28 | TGTGCCAGCAGCTTAGAGGGGGTCCACGGCACCGGGGAGCTGTTTTTT | CASSLEGVHGTGELFF
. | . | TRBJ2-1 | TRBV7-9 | TGTGCCAGCAGCTTAAGGACCGGGCCCTCCTACAATGAGCAGTTCTTC | CASSLRTGPSYNEQFF
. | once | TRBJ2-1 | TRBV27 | TGTGCCAGCAACCTCGAGACCAACCCCTACAATGAGCAGTTCTTC | CASNLETNPYNEQFF
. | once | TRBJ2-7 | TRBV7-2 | TGTGCCAGCAGCCAGACCTCCTACGAGCAGTACTTC | CASSQTSYEQYF
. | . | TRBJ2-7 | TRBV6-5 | TGTGCCAGCACCGCTAGGACGGGATACTCCTACGAGCAGTACTTC | CASTARTGYSYEQYF
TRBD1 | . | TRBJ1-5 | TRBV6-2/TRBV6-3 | TGTGCCAGCAGTTCACAGGGGAACCATCAGCCCCAGCATTTT | CASSSQGNHQPQHF
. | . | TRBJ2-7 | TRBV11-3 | TGTGCCAGCAGCACCCGGGCCCTGGGCCACGAGCAGTACTTC | CASSTRALGHEQYF
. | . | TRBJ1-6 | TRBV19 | TGTGCCAGTAGGCAAGGGCAACAGGGTTTGGCACCCCTCCACTTT | CASRQGQQGLAPLHF
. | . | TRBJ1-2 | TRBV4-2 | TGTGCCAGCAGCCAAGAGTTGAGAAACTATGGCTACACCTTC | CASSQELRNYGYTF
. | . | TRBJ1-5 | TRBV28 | TGTGCCAGCAGTTTAAGGGGGTTCGGGAATCAGCCCCAGCATTTT | CASSLRGFGNQPQHF
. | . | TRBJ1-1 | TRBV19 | TGTGCCAGCAGAGCCACCACGAACACTGAAGCTTTCTTT | CASRATTNTEAFF
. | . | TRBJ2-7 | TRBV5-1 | TGCGCCAGCACCCGAGGTGGGACCTCGAGCTCCTACGAGCAGTACTTC | CASTRGGTSSSYEQYF
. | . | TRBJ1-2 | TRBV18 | TGTGCCAGCTCACCCATAAATACAGCAACAGATGGCTACACCTTC | CASSPINTATDGYTF
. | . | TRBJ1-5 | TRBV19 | TGTGCCAGTACCAACCTTGGGGGGCAACACACAGGACAGCCCCAGCATTTT | CASTNLGGQHTGQPQHF
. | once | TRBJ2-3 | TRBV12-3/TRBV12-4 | TGTGCCAGCAGACCACAGGGTGCAGATACGCAGTATTTT | CASRPQGADTQYF
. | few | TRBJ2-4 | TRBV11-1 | TGTGCCAGCAGCTTGGAAGGGGGATTCAGCATTCAGTACTTC | CASSLEGGFSIQYF
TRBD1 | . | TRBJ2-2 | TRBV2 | TGTGCCAGCAGTGAAGGAGGGACAGGGAATTTAGGGGGGGAGCTGTTTTTT | CASSEGGTGNLGGELFF
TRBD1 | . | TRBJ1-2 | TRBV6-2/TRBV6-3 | TGTGCCAGCAGTAGGTCAGGGGGCTATGGCTACACCTTC | CASSRSGGYGYTF
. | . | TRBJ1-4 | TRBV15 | TGTGCCACCAGCTCCGGGACGGGGAGTGAAAAACTGTTTTTT | CATSSGTGSEKLFF
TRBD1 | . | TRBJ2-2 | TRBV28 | TGTGCCAGCAGTCCGGGACAGGTTAAGGGGGAGCTGTTTTTT | CASSPGQVKGELFF
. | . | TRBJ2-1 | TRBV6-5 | TGTGCCAGCAGCCGACATAACAATGAGCAGTTCTTC | CASSRHNNEQFF
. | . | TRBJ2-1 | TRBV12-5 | TGTGCTAGTGGTTTCGGGCCTAGTTTTGGGAATGAGCAGTTCTTC | CASGFGPSFGNEQFF
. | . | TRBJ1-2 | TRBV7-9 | TGTGCCAGCAGCTTTGTTGGCAATGGCTACACCTTC | CASSFVGNGYTF
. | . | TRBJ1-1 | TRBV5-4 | TGTGCCAGCAGCTCTATCCAGCCGAAGAACACTGAAGCTTTCTTT | CASSSIQPKNTEAFF
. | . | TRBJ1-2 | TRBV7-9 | TGTGCCAGCAGCCCAAGCCACTATGGCTACACCTTC | CASSPSHYGYTF
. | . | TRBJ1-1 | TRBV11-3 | TGTGCCAGCAGCTTAGAAGTAGACTCTGAAGCTTTCTTT | CASSLEVDSEAFF
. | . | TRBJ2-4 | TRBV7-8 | TGTGCCAGCAGCTTATCGGTCACGACTGCGGCCAAAAACATTCAGTACTTC | CASSLSVTTAAKNIQYF
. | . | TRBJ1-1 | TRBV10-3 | TGTGCCATCAACGGGCAGCTGAACACTGAAGCTTTCTTT | CAINGQLNTEAFF
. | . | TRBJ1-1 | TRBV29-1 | TGCAGCGTTCGGGGGGGCGCCGTGGTCACTGAAGCTTTCTTT | CSVRGGAVVTEAFF
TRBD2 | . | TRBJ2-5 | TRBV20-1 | TGCAGTGCTAGTGCTAGCGGACAAGAGACCCAGTACTTC | CSASASGQETQYF
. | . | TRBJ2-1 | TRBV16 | TGTGCCAGCAGCCAATCGGCAGGTGCCTACAATGAGCAGTTCTTC | CASSQSAGAYNEQFF
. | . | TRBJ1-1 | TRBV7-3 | TGTGCCAGCAGCCTACAGGGATCCTTGAACACTGAAGCTTTCTTT | CASSLQGSLNTEAFF